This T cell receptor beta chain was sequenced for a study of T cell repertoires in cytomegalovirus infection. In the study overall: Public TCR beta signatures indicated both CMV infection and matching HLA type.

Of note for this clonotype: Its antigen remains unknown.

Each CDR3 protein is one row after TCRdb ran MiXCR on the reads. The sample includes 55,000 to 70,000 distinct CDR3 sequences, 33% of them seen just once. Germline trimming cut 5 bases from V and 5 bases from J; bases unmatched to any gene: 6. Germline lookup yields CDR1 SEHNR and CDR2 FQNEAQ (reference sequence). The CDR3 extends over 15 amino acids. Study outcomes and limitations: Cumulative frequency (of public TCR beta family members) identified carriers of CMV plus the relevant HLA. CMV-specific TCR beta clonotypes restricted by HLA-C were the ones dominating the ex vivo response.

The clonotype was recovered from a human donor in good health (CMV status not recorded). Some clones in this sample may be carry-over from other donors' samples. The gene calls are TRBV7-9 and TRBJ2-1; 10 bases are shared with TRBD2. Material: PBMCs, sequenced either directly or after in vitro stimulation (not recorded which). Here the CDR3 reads CASSPSGGLHNEQFF. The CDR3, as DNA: TGTGCCAGCAGCCCTAGCGGGGGCCTACACAATGAGCAGTTCTTC.